This T cell receptor (beta chain) was recorded in a study of OX40 agonist ivuxolimab in advanced cancers. Background on the whole study: The costimulatory receptor OX40 (CD134) was targeted by ivuxolimab, a fully human IgG2 agonistic monoclonal antibody. Intravenous ivuxolimab was administered to patients every 2 weeks at six dose levels: 0.01, 0.1, 0.3, 1.5, 3 and 10 mg/kg. Among the 50 to 55 dose-escalation patients, around 20 had hepatocellular carcinoma, about 15 melanoma, 9 renal cell carcinoma and 9 head and neck cancer. The dose-escalation cohort was about 86% male with a mean age of approximately 60 years, ranging from roughly 23 to 90. Patients were allowed to have had prior anti-PD-1, anti-PD-L1 or anti-CTLA-4 therapy, and approximately 40% of the dose-escalation patients had been treated with checkpoint inhibitors. Partial responses were achieved by three dose-escalation patients, of whom one had hepatocellular carcinoma and two had cutaneous melanoma. Peripheral TCRbeta sequencing aimed to test whether ivuxolimab altered TCR sequence diversity and caused clonal T-cell expansion. The paper covers the monotherapy dose-escalation part of the phase I ivuxolimab trial, which included N ≈ 57 patients. Results and caveats for the whole study, not just this receptor: In partial responders in the 0.1-3.0 mg/kg groups, normalized peripheral clonal expansion was found to be among the lowest, especially among CD8+ T cells. At doses of 0.1 to 3.0 mg/kg, clonal expansion of both CD4+ and CD8+ T cells in blood was seen between baseline and week 6. The antigen specificity of the peripheral T cells that underwent clonal expansion was not determined. Low levels of normalized T-cell clonal expansion were also seen in some nonresponding patients. After ivuxolimab, more expanded clones were found on average in CD8+ T cells than in CD4+ T cells.

The CDR3 runs 12 amino acids, cysteine and phenylalanine included. The sequence is cut down to CDR3 DNA, 36 bases in frame from base 1. V is reduced by 4 bases and J by 5 bases, leaving a spacing of 9 bases between them. Taken from the germline V gene, the CDR1 and CDR2 loops are SGHRS and YFSETQ. Genomic DNA was extracted from sorted cells for sequencing of the TCRbeta CDR3 region. The immunoSEQ Assay was used for sequencing of TCRbeta CDR3 regions. TCRdb retrieved this table from immuneACCESS and kept in-frame rearrangements only. Not all clones are present; in checked studies, unresolved V genes account for under half, and no reason is known for the remainder. Recorded for this sample are fewer than 65,000 clones; approximately 89% of them occurred a single time. Clones ranked in the top ten supply over 15% of the sample. The trial excluded patients who had a history of autoimmune disease or were on systemic immunosuppression. In every dose cohort, peripheral blood was drawn for TCR sequencing at baseline, cycle 4 day 1, and cycle 7 day 1. Samples came from an open-label, multicenter, first-in-human phase I dose-escalation trial of ivuxolimab. Adults with locally advanced or metastatic head and neck squamous cell, hepatocellular, melanoma or renal cell carcinoma were enrolled in the trial. Before TCR sequencing, CD4+ T cells and CD8+ T cells from peripheral blood were sorted into separate populations.

As for this clone: Its antigen is still unknown. The input lacks base qualities; no much larger clone sits a single base away.

The material sequenced was CD4+ or CD8+ T cells sorted from blood, taken in a trial of the OX40 agonist ivuxolimab. The V and J segments used are TRBV5-1 and TRBJ1-1; no D segment can be confidently identified. This clonotype was sampled from an adult with an advanced solid tumor such as melanoma, head and neck, liver or kidney cancer. The sequence in DNA is TGCGCCAGCAGCATTGGAAGGACTGAAGCTTTCTTT. Translated, it reads CASSIGRTEAFF.